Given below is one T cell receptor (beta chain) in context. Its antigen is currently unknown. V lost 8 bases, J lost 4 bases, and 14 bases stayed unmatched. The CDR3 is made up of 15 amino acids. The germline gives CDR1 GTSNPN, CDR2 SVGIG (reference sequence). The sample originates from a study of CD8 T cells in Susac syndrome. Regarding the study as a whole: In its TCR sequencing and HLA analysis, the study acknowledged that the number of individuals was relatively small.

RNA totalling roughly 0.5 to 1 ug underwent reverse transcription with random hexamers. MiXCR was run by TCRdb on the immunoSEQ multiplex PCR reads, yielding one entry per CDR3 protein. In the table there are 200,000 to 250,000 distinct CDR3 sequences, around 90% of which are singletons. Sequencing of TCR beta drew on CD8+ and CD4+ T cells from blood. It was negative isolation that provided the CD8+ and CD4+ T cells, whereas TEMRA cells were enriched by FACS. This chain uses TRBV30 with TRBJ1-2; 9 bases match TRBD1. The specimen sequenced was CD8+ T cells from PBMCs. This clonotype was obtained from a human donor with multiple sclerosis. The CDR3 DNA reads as TGTGCCGGACAGATGGGACAGGGCAATCTCTATGGCTACACCTTC. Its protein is CAGQMGQGNLYGYTF.